This T cell receptor (beta chain) was captured by sequencing in a study of cytomegalovirus exposure and HLA in healthy donors. The CDR3 runs 14 residues. V was trimmed by 2 bases and J by 2 bases, leaving 8 bases between them. Germline V CDR1 and CDR2: SGHRS, YFSETQ. Details on this clone: The antigen is unknown.

Points from the study as a whole: A previous analysis found most TCR beta V segments productive roughly 87% or roughly 30% of the time. Among the most significant clusters, several appeared linked to common viral pathogens in a later analysis. A later analysis found TCR association rates differed by HLA locus, highest for DRB1 and lowest for HLA-C. Information on immune exposure was restricted to one variable (CMV serostatus).

13 Jbeta primers and 60 Vbeta primers were used for the PCR. Libraries were prepared by immunoSEQ multiplex PCR; TCRdb keeps only in-frame clonotypes and omits some of them. The sample carries about 140,000 clones, roughly three quarters recorded once. The J gene is TRBJ1-5, the V gene TRBV5-1, with unresolved D. The sample consisted of PBMCs. This clonotype was sampled from a woman between 50 and 59 years old in good health and CMV-seronegative. The CDR3 protein is CASSFEAGNQPQHF. The CDR3 DNA reads as TGCGCCAGCAGCTTCGAGGCGGGCAATCAGCCCCAGCATTTT.